The 18 T cell receptor beta chains presented below share a single source sample, sequenced in a study of cytomegalovirus exposure and HLA in healthy donors. PCR primers comprised 60 Vbeta and 13 Jbeta primers. Using immunoSEQ multiplex PCR, the repertoire was profiled, and TCRdb retains in-frame clones only, with some absent. Seen here are about 90,000 clones, around 84% observed once, and the top ten hold 4.6%. What was sequenced was PBMCs. The receptors originated from a woman between 40 and 55 years old in good health and CMV-seropositive.

On this clone: A much more abundant neighbour one base away suggests this may be a read error. The chain carries TRBV5-6 and TRBJ2-7; tentative D call: TRBD2 (5 bases). The germline gives CDR1 SGHDT, CDR2 YYEEEE. Trimming shortened V by 5 bases and J by 0 bases, and 6 bases separated the two germline ends. The CDR3 is made up of 12 amino acids. CDR3 DNA: TGTGCCAGCAGTCGGGACTCCTACGAGCAGTACTTC. Translating it yields CASSRDSYEQYF.

The V and J genes are TRBV7-3 and TRBJ2-2, with 9 nucleotides matching TRBD2. The germline V gene has CDR1 SGHTA and CDR2 FQGTGA. V shed 5 bases and J 4 bases; nucleotides not matched to a gene: 11. This CDR3 has 17 amino acids. The CDR3 reads CASSPAGLAGSTGELFF. The CDR3 DNA follows: TGTGCCAGCAGCCCGGCCGGGCTAGCGGGATCCACCGGGGAGCTGTTTTTT.

V and J are TRBV25-1 and TRBJ2-1; the match to TRBD1 covers 7 bases. CDR1 and CDR2 from the germline V gene are MGHDK and SYGVNS. V was clipped by 9 bases and J by 8 bases; unmatched bases: 4. This CDR3 region has 11 residues. CDR3 bases: TGTGCCAGTAGTACAGGGGATGAGCAGTTCTTC. This sequence encodes CASSTGDEQFF.

This chain links TRBV6-5 with TRBJ1-5, with TRBD1 identical over 11 bases. This CDR3 contains 14 residues. CDR1 MNHEY and CDR2 SVGAGI come from the germline V gene. Losses at the gene ends were 5 bases for V and 6 bases for J; bases not matched to a gene: 3. CDR3 loop: CASSGTGGSQPQHF. The DNA of the CDR3 is TGTGCCAGCAGTGGGACAGGGGGGAGTCAGCCCCAGCATTTT.

This clone was seen only once. The chain carries TRBV5-6 and TRBJ2-1; TRBD2 matches at 8 bases. CDR3 size: 15 residues. Per the germline V gene, CDR1 is SGHDT and CDR2 is YYEEEE. With 4 bases clipped from V and 9 bases from J, the junction kept 12 bases outside the gene matches. CDR3 sequence reads: CASSQTGLGFLEQFF. The CDR3 DNA sequence: TGTGCCAGCAGCCAGACGGGACTAGGGTTTCTTGAGCAGTTCTTC. Using reference TRBV5-6 and TRBJ2-1 for the parts outside the CDR3, the full variable domain is DAGVTQSPTHLIKTRGQQVTLRCSPKSGHDTVSWYQQALGQGPQFIFQYYEEEERQRGNFPDRFSGHQFPNYSSELNVNALLLGDSALYLCASSQTGLGFLEQFFGPGTRLTVL.

The CDR3 DNA follows: TGTGCCAGCAGGCAGGGCGCTTACGAGCAGTACTTC. It codes for CASRQGAYEQYF. V usage is TRBV2 and J usage is TRBJ2-7, with D possibly TRBD1 on 5 matching bases. V was clipped by 6 bases and J by 4 bases, with 10 bases between them. The germline V gene encodes CDR1 SNHLY and CDR2 FYNNEI. The CDR3 has 12 amino acids.

The chain joins TRBV6-5 to TRBJ2-7; D unresolved. Trimming removed 8 bases at V and 0 bases at J, with 8 bases between. Germline loops: CDR1 MNHEY, CDR2 SVGAGI. This CDR3 has 12 amino acids. The DNA for the CDR3 is TGTGCCAGCGGTTCAGGCTCCTACGAGCAGTACTTC. Amino acid sequence: CASGSGSYEQYF.

This sequence joins TRBV27 and TRBJ1-2; D is unclear. CDR1 is MNHEY, CDR2 SMNVEV, per germline (reference sequence). Trimming shortened V by 6 bases and J by 3 bases, and 11 bases separated the two germline ends. The length of the CDR3 is 13 residues. The CDR3, as DNA: TGTGCCAGCAGCCCCAGGAACCACTATGGCTACACCTTC. This translates into CASSPRNHYGYTF.

The chain has TRBV6-6 and TRBJ1-1, with D unresolved. Per the germline V gene, CDR1 is MNHNY and CDR2 is SVGAGI (reference sequence). The CDR3 covers 13 residues. V gave up 0 bases and J gave up 5 bases, with 7 bases separating them. The CDR3 bases are TGTGCCAGCAGTTACTCGAGAGGAACTGAAGCTTTCTTT. This codes for CASSYSRGTEAFF.

The genes are TRBV6-6 and TRBJ2-7; 7 nucleotides line up with TRBD2. Germline V gene sequence: CDR1 MNHNY, CDR2 SVGAGI (reference sequence). The J segment lost 0 bases and the V segment lost 6 bases, leaving 5 bases of the junction unmatched. The CDR3 consists of 14 residues. This chain's CDR3 is CASRETSDSYEQYF. CDR3 nucleotides: TGTGCCAGCAGAGAAACTAGCGACTCCTACGAGCAGTACTTC.

The chain joins TRBV30 to TRBJ2-1; tentative D call: TRBD1 (5 bases). CDR3 length: 12 amino acids. Between the trimmed V and J ends, which lost 2 bases and 9 bases, there was a span of 11 bases. The germline gives CDR1 GTSNPN, CDR2 SVGIG (reference sequence). The CDR3 sequence: CAWSPGSVEQFF. The CDR3, as DNA: TGTGCCTGGAGTCCAGGGTCTGTTGAGCAGTTCTTC.

V is TRBV2 and J is TRBJ2-7; D is possibly TRBD2 (6 bases). Germline CDR1 SNHLY, CDR2 FYNNEI. This CDR3 contains 14 residues. With 8 bases removed from V and 0 bases from J, the gap between germline ends came to 14 bases. The CDR3 DNA reads TGTGCCAGCTCCCGCCTAGCGCCCTCCTACGAGCAGTACTTC. This translates into CASSRLAPSYEQYF.

This chain uses TRBV11-3 with TRBJ2-3, with TRBD2 matching 7 bases. V lost 8 bases to trimming and J lost 9 bases; unmatched junction nucleotides: 14. This CDR3 has 14 residues. Looked up from germline, CDR1 is SGHNT and CDR2 is YENEEA. CDR3: CASETGTTASTQYF. In DNA, the CDR3 is TGTGCCAGCGAAACCGGGACTACCGCGTCCACGCAGTATTTT.

V usage is TRBV14 and J usage is TRBJ2-3; 8 bases map to TRBD2. The CDR3 runs to 16 residues. Trimming cost V 1 base and J 6 bases; bases outside gene matches: 9. The germline V gene has CDR1 SGHDN and CDR2 FVKESK. The CDR3 coding sequence is TGTGCCAGCAGCCAAGTCGCAGGACTAGCCCCCGATACGCAGTATTTT. Translated: CASSQVAGLAPDTQYF.

The chain uses TRBV9 and TRBJ2-7, with D possibly matching TRBD2 (5 bases). Germline CDR1 is SGDLS and CDR2 is YYNGEE. Trimming cost V 2 bases and J 0 bases, with 15 bases left between them. The CDR3 totals 16 residues. The DNA for the CDR3 is TGTGCCAGCAGCGTCGGCGGGCCTCTAACCTCCTACGAGCAGTACTTC. It is translated as CASSVGGPLTSYEQYF.

The sample holds a few counts of this clone. The chain uses TRBV5-1 and TRBJ2-3; 7 bases match TRBD2. The germline V gene has CDR1 SGHRS and CDR2 YFSETQ. CDR3 length: 15 amino acids. With V trimmed by 4 bases and J by 0 bases, 5 bases remained unmatched. CDR3 in DNA: TGCGCCAGCAGCCCGGGACTACAAAGCACAGATACGCAGTATTTT. Its translation is CASSPGLQSTDTQYF.

The chain carries TRBV15 and TRBJ2-2, with a tentative D call TRBD2 (5 bases). The germline V gene has CDR1 LNHNV and CDR2 YYDKDF (reference sequence). Trimming pared 0 bases from V and 3 bases from J, leaving 8 bases between. CDR3 length: 15 residues. The CDR3 DNA reads TGTGCCACCAGCAGAGATACGGGGTACACCGGGGAGCTGTTTTTT. Translating gives CATSRDTGYTGELFF.

V gene TRBV6-5 combines with J gene TRBJ2-7; TRBD2 matches at 7 bases. The V and J ends lost 5 bases and 4 bases, in that order; junction bases with no gene match: 8. CDR1 is MNHEY and CDR2 is SVGAGI in the germline V gene. The CDR3 has 14 amino acids. The CDR3 DNA follows: TGTGCCAGCAGTGAGGGGCTAGCGGAATACGAGCAGTACTTC. This gives the protein CASSEGLAEYEQYF.